Following are 26 T cell receptor beta chains from one sample sequenced in a study of T cells in Graves' hyperthyroidism and ophthalmopathy. TCR beta CDR3 regions were amplified from RNA. First-round RT-PCR targeting the TCR CDR3 was performed with the HTBI primer set. TCRdb used MiXCR to reprocess the multiplex PCR reads, holding one entry per CDR3 protein. The sample gives roughly 500,000 distinct CDR3 sequences, roughly 45% of which show up once; approximately 44% is in the top ten. The material sequenced was peripheral blood or thyroid tissue (not recorded which). The source is an adult woman with Graves' disease, either hyperthyroidism or ophthalmopathy (not recorded which).

This clonotype was counted ten times or more. The V gene is TRBV7-3, the J gene TRBJ1-3; D is ambiguous. V was pared by 5 bases and J by 0 bases, with 5 bases between. There are 13 residues in the CDR3. CDR1 is SGHTA and CDR2 is FQGTGA in the germline V gene. The CDR3 nucleotides read TGTGCCAGCAGCCAGAGCTCTGGAAACACCATATATTTT. This sequence encodes CASSQSSGNTIYF. Looking up the rest from reference TRBV7-3 and TRBJ1-3 gives the full variable domain: GAGVSQTPSNKVTEKGKYVELRCDPISGHTALYWYRQSLGQGPEFLIYFQGTGAADDSGLPNDRFFAVRPEGSVSTLKIQRTERGDSAVYLCASSQSSGNTIYFGEGSWLTVV.

A remark on this clonotype: A read error may produce the germline difference seen at one junction end. The V and J genes are TRBV7-8 and TRBJ1-4, with D maybe TRBD1 (5 bases). From germline, CDR1 is SGHVS and CDR2 FQNEAQ. CDR3 length: 14 residues. The CDR3 DNA reads TGTGCCAGCAGCTTAGGCGTAGGGGACGAAAAACTGCTTTTT. It is translated as CASSLGVGDEKLLF.

The V call is TRBV25-1, the J call TRBJ2-2; D unresolved. The CDR3 length is 13 residues. Trimming took off 7 bases at V and 7 bases at J, with 13 bases between the two ends. Germline values: CDR1 MGHDK, CDR2 SYGVNS. The DNA for the CDR3 is TGTGCCAGCAAGGCCACTGAGTTCGGGGAGCTGTTTTTT. Its translation: CASKATEFGELFF.

This clonotype was counted only a few times. The CDR3 DNA follows: TGTGCCAGCAGTGATCCAGGCGGAGGTCTGCCCCTCCACTTT. Translating it yields CASSDPGGGLPLHF. The chain links TRBV25-1 to TRBJ1-6; D gene uncertain. Trimming took off 3 bases at V and 13 bases at J, with 16 bases between the two ends. The CDR3 contains 14 residues. Germline CDR1 MGHDK, CDR2 SYGVNS.

This clonotype was observed a few times. The rearrangement uses TRBV6-6 and TRBJ1-1; weak D call: TRBD1 (6 bases). V was clipped by 10 bases and J by 3 bases, with 18 bases between them. The CDR3 has 14 residues. Germline CDR1 and CDR2: MNHNY and SVGAGI (reference sequence). In nucleotides, the CDR3 is TGTGCCATCGGACAGCACGGTCGTGACACTGAAGCTTTCTTT. It encodes CAIGQHGRDTEAFF.

This rearrangement joins TRBV7-8 to TRBJ1-2; 8 bases line up with TRBD1. CDR3 length: 14 residues. The germline V gene encodes CDR1 SGHVS and CDR2 FQNEAQ. The junction had 6 bases not matched to a gene; V was cut back by 5 bases and J by 4 bases. This CDR3 reads CASSPDRASYGYTF. Here the CDR3 DNA reads TGTGCCAGCAGCCCGGACAGGGCTTCCTATGGCTACACCTTC.

This clonotype was detected ten times or more. The rearrangement uses TRBV10-3 and TRBJ2-7; 10 bases match TRBD2. V lost 10 bases to trimming and J lost 2 bases; unmatched junction nucleotides: 5. The CDR3 has 13 amino acids. The germline V gene encodes CDR1 ENHRY and CDR2 SYGVKD. Here the CDR3 reads CATQAGGPYEQYF. The CDR3 nucleotides read TGTGCCACCCAAGCGGGAGGGCCCTACGAGCAGTACTTC.

The rearrangement uses TRBV29-1 and TRBJ2-7; TRBD1 agrees at 10 bases. Germline V lookup: CDR1 SQVTM, CDR2 ANQGSEA. V dropped 4 bases and J dropped 6; count of bases not matched to a gene: 9. The CDR3 is 14 residues long. As DNA, the CDR3 is TGCAGCGTTGTTCACCGGGACAGGGGTTTCGAGCAGTACTTC. Residues: CSVVHRDRGFEQYF.

The V call is TRBV20-1, the J call TRBJ2-7; D perhaps matches TRBD1 (5 bases). CDR3 length: 19 amino acids. CDR1 is DFQATT and CDR2 is SNEGSKA in the germline V gene (reference sequence). The V end was cut by 3 bases, the J end by 3 bases, with 30 bases between. CDR3 coding DNA: TGCAGTGCTAGGAGTACAGGTACATGGAAACTACGGGTGGGCTACGAGCAGTACTTC. Its protein product is CSARSTGTWKLRVGYEQYF.

Only a few counts were recorded for this clonotype. The junction and the germline gene differ at one end; a read error may be behind it. The chain uses TRBV12-3 or TRBV12-4 and TRBJ1-1, with D maybe TRBD1 (5 bases). The CDR3 totals 13 residues. The CDR3: CASTQGGNTETFF. DNA for the CDR3: TGTGCCAGCACGCAGGGTGGGAACACTGAAACTTTCTTT.

The sample holds many counts of this clonotype. This chain links TRBV5-6 with TRBJ1-5; D might be TRBD1 (6 bases). Germline V gene sequence: CDR1 SGHDT, CDR2 YYEEEE. The CDR3 spans 14 residues. V lost 4 bases, J lost 7 bases, and 15 bases lay in between. The CDR3 DNA sequence: TGTGCCAGCAGCAAACAGGGAAGCGGCCAGCCCCAGCATTTT. It codes for CASSKQGSGQPQHF.

The chain couples TRBV25-1 to TRBJ2-7; TRBD2 matches 8 bases. Germline values: CDR1 MGHDK, CDR2 SYGVNS. The junction had 1 base not matched to a gene; V was cut back by 1 base and J by 2 bases. The CDR3 is made up of 14 amino acids. CDR3 sequence: CASSEWGLAYEQYF. The CDR3 DNA is TGTGCCAGCAGTGAATGGGGACTAGCCTACGAGCAGTACTTC.

The genes are TRBV10-1 and TRBJ1-2; TRBD1 aligns across 9 bases. Per germline, CDR1 WNHNN and CDR2 SYGVQD (reference sequence). This CDR3 has 13 residues. After removal of 10 bases from V and 3 bases from J, the junction contained 6 bases not matched to a gene. In DNA form, the CDR3 reads TGCGCCATTGTAAGGGACAGGGACTATGGCTACACCTTC. As protein: CAIVRDRDYGYTF.

The gene calls are TRBV29-1 and TRBJ2-5; possible D gene TRBD1, 7 bases. The V gene's germline CDR1 is SQVTM and CDR2 ANQGSEA. The length of the CDR3 is 15 residues. V lost 3 bases, J lost 5 bases, and 19 bases lay in between. The CDR3 spells CSVEEGALPPETQYF. CDR3 DNA sequence: TGCAGCGTTGAGGAGGGGGCGCTTCCCCCCGAGACCCAGTACTTC.

The chain carries TRBV20-1 and TRBJ2-5; 7 bases fit TRBD1. Germline V lookup: CDR1 DFQATT, CDR2 SNEGSKA (reference sequence). With 2 bases clipped from V and 7 bases from J, the junction kept 7 bases outside the gene matches. This CDR3 contains 13 residues. CDR3 in amino acids: CSARIPRQGTQYF. The CDR3 DNA is TGCAGTGCTAGAATCCCGCGACAGGGGACCCAGTACTTC.

This clonotype was found a few times. V and J are TRBV12-3 or TRBV12-4 and TRBJ1-1; possibly TRBD1 for D (6 bases). Trimming took off 6 bases at V and 6 bases at J, with 20 bases between the two ends. The CDR3 length is 15 residues. CDR3: CASSQATGISSEAFF. CDR3 DNA sequence: TGTGCCAGCAGCCAAGCAACAGGGATTAGCTCTGAAGCTTTCTTT.

On this clonotype itself: A much larger clone sits a single nucleotide away, making a read error possible. The rearrangement joins TRBV5-1 to TRBJ2-5, with D perhaps TRBD1 or TRBD2 (5 bases each). Germline CDR1 SGHRS, CDR2 YFSETQ. The V and J ends lost 7 bases and 2 bases respectively, with 12 bases between them. The CDR3 is 13 amino acids. The CDR3 protein is CASGRDVQETQYF. In nucleotides, the CDR3 is TGCGCCAGCGGCCGGGACGTTCAAGAGACCCAGTACTTC.

This clonotype was observed once. This sequence joins TRBV9 and TRBJ1-2; 9 bases fit TRBD1. The CDR3 totals 17 residues. V shed 0 bases and J 4 bases; nucleotides not matched to a gene: 10. CDR1 and CDR2 (germline): SGDLS, YYNGEE. CDR3 region: CASSVAASGTGLYGYTF. The CDR3 DNA reads as TGTGCCAGCAGCGTAGCGGCGAGCGGGACAGGGCTCTATGGCTACACCTTC.

This clonotype was detected ten times or more. This chain links TRBV10-2 with TRBJ1-5; D perhaps matches TRBD1 (6 bases). This CDR3 region has 13 residues. Trimming pared 3 bases from V and 4 bases from J, leaving 7 bases between. Germline CDR1 is WSHSY and CDR2 is SAAADI. CDR3 in DNA: TGCGCCAGCAGTGATCAGGGGAATCAGCCCCAGCATTTT. Its protein product is CASSDQGNQPQHF.

The genes are TRBV7-9 and TRBJ1-2; unclear D gene. CDR1 and CDR2 from the germline V gene are SEHNR and FQNEAQ (reference sequence). This CDR3 has 12 residues. The V and J ends lost 0 bases and 6 bases respectively, with 5 bases between them. The CDR3 region is CASSLAQDGYTF. DNA for the CDR3: TGTGCCAGCAGCTTAGCCCAAGATGGCTACACCTTC.

The chain combines TRBV5-6 with TRBJ2-5; tentative D call: TRBD2 (6 bases). CDR1 and CDR2 (germline): SGHDT, YYEEEE. The CDR3 loop spans 15 amino acids. Trimming removed 3 bases at V and 4 bases at J, with 16 bases between. The CDR3 region has the DNA TGTGCCAGCAGCTCCCGGATCCTCGGGGGAGAGACCCAGTACTTC. This encodes CASSSRILGGETQYF. Combining the CDR3 with reference TRBV5-6 and TRBJ2-5 gives the whole variable domain DAGVTQSPTHLIKTRGQQVTLRCSPKSGHDTVSWYQQALGQGPQFIFQYYEEEERQRGNFPDRFSGHQFPNYSSELNVNALLLGDSALYLCASSSRILGGETQYFGPGTRLLVL.

The count of this clonotype is one. The J gene is TRBJ2-5, the V gene TRBV6-5, with 7 bases aligning to TRBD2. The CDR3 has 14 residues. Per the germline V gene, CDR1 is MNHEY and CDR2 is SVGAGI. V lost 0 bases to trimming and J lost 4 bases; unmatched junction nucleotides: 2. Here the CDR3 DNA reads TGTGCCAGCAGTTACTCGAGACTAGCAGAGACCCAGTACTTC. It translates to CASSYSRLAETQYF.

The chain carries TRBV11-2 and TRBJ2-7, with 7 bases identical to TRBD2. After removal of 2 bases from V and 1 base from J, the junction contained 2 bases not matched to a gene. The germline V gene encodes CDR1 SGHAT and CDR2 FQNNGV. This CDR3 comprises 14 residues. CDR3 amino acids: CASSLQGLSYEQYF. CDR3 nucleotides: TGTGCCAGCAGCTTACAGGGACTATCCTACGAGCAGTACTTC.

Details on this clonotype: Relative to the germline gene, one junction end is altered; a read error may explain this. V and J are TRBV7-9 and TRBJ1-5; 9 nucleotides align to TRBD1. The CDR3 is made up of 15 amino acids. Germline V gene lookup returns CDR1 SEHNR and CDR2 FQNEAQ (reference sequence). The CDR3 here is CASSQMGQGYQPQHF. CDR3 bases: TGCGCCAGCAGCCAGATGGGACAGGGCTATCAGCCCCAGCATTTT.

The chain carries TRBV7-8 and TRBJ1-2; D is undetermined. Germline V gives CDR1 SGHVS, CDR2 FQNEAQ. V shed 3 bases and J shed 7 bases, with 15 bases lying between them. This CDR3 is built from 14 residues. In DNA form, the CDR3 reads TGTGCCAGCAGCTTCGTCGAAGCCTCTCGTGGCTACACCTTC. Translating gives CASSFVEASRGYTF.

The chain joins TRBV19 to TRBJ1-5; a weak D match, TRBD1 (5 bases). Trimming took off 10 bases at V and 2 bases at J, with 15 bases between the two ends. Germline CDR1 LNHDA, CDR2 SQIVND (reference sequence). The CDR3 contains 14 residues. CDR3 protein: CATRLTDRNQPQHF. In DNA, the CDR3 is TGTGCCACCCGTTTGACAGACCGCAATCAGCCCCAGCATTTT.